A selection of T cell receptor beta chains follows, all from one sample in a study of Graves' ophthalmopathy and Graves' hyperthyroidism. TCRdb passed the multiplex PCR reads through MiXCR, listing each CDR3 protein once. This sample has nearly 400,000 distinct CDR3 sequences, with 18% found just once. Specimen: peripheral blood. All receptors derive from a woman in her late teens or twenties with Graves' ophthalmopathy. The CDR3 runs from the conserved cysteine through the conserved F or W. The order of the fields is D gene, V gene, J gene, clone size, CDR3 protein, CDR3 DNA. D genes are given only for firm matches. A clone size is listed for some rows: how often the clone was seen (once, few, many), or a class if it is expanded.

d_call: TRBD1; v_call: TRBV11-1; j_call: TRBJ2-3; clone_size: many; cdr3_aa: CASSLQGALTDTQYF; cdr3_nt: TGTGCCAGCAGTCTTCAGGGGGCACTCACAGATACGCAGTATTTT
d_call: .; v_call: TRBV11-2; j_call: TRBJ1-5; clone_size: many; cdr3_aa: CASSSRRSGGNQPQHF; cdr3_nt: TGTGCCAGCAGCTCCCGACGTAGCGGAGGCAATCAGCCCCAGCATTTT
d_call: .; v_call: TRBV28; j_call: TRBJ1-1; clone_size: many; cdr3_aa: CASSLKQQGAFF; cdr3_nt: TGTGCCAGCAGTTTAAAACAGCAGGGAGCTTTCTTT
d_call: .; v_call: TRBV6-2/TRBV6-3; j_call: TRBJ1-1; clone_size: many; cdr3_aa: CASHGSNTREAFF; cdr3_nt: TGTGCCAGCCACGGATCAAACACACGTGAAGCTTTCTTT
d_call: TRBD1; v_call: TRBV18; j_call: TRBJ1-1; clone_size: many; cdr3_aa: CASSPGQPREEAFF; cdr3_nt: TGTGCCAGCTCACCGGGACAGCCGAGGGAGGAAGCTTTCTTT
d_call: .; v_call: TRBV5-1; j_call: TRBJ2-7; clone_size: many; cdr3_aa: CASSLGLDEQYF; cdr3_nt: TGCGCCAGCAGCTTGGGCCTGGACGAGCAGTACTTC
d_call: .; v_call: TRBV10-3; j_call: TRBJ1-2; clone_size: many; cdr3_aa: CAISASSSGAYEDGYTF; cdr3_nt: TGTGCCATCAGTGCGAGTTCGTCGGGGGCCTACGAGGATGGCTACACCTTC
d_call: TRBD2; v_call: TRBV20-1; j_call: TRBJ2-7; clone_size: .; cdr3_aa: CSASGGESTYEQYF; cdr3_nt: TGCAGTGCTAGTGGGGGGGAATCAACCTACGAGCAGTACTTC
d_call: .; v_call: TRBV6-5; j_call: TRBJ2-7; clone_size: .; cdr3_aa: CASSYTASYEQYF; cdr3_nt: TGTGCCAGCAGTTATACAGCATCCTACGAGCAGTACTTC
d_call: .; v_call: TRBV11-3; j_call: TRBJ1-1; clone_size: many; cdr3_aa: CASGKGQPNTEAFF; cdr3_nt: TGTGCCAGCGGAAAAGGACAGCCTAACACTGAAGCTTTCTTT
d_call: .; v_call: TRBV24-1; j_call: TRBJ2-5; clone_size: many; cdr3_aa: CATSDLNAAQYF; cdr3_nt: TGTGCCACCAGTGACCTCAACGCGGCCCAGTACTTC
d_call: TRBD2; v_call: TRBV19; j_call: TRBJ2-7; clone_size: many; cdr3_aa: CASSIGGAGWYEQYF; cdr3_nt: TGTGCCAGTAGTATAGGCGGAGCGGGATGGTACGAGCAGTACTTC
d_call: TRBD1; v_call: TRBV2; j_call: TRBJ1-1; clone_size: many; cdr3_aa: CASSAIGTGERNTEAFF; cdr3_nt: TGTGCCAGCAGTGCGATCGGGACAGGGGAAAGGAACACTGAAGCTTTCTTT
d_call: .; v_call: TRBV18; j_call: TRBJ2-7; clone_size: many; cdr3_aa: CASSPNQGYYEQYF; cdr3_nt: TGTGCCAGCTCCCCTAACCAGGGTTACTACGAGCAGTACTTC
d_call: TRBD1; v_call: TRBV6-5; j_call: TRBJ2-7; clone_size: many; cdr3_aa: CASSYYDRDEQYF; cdr3_nt: TGTGCCAGCAGTTACTACGACAGGGACGAGCAGTACTTC
d_call: .; v_call: TRBV3-1; j_call: TRBJ2-2; clone_size: many; cdr3_aa: CASSQAAYTGELFF; cdr3_nt: TGTGCCAGCAGCCAAGCAGCCTACACCGGGGAGCTGTTTTTT
d_call: .; v_call: TRBV19; j_call: TRBJ1-2; clone_size: many; cdr3_aa: CASSMEDRANYGYTF; cdr3_nt: TGTGCCAGTAGTATGGAGGACAGAGCTAACTATGGCTACACCTTC
d_call: .; v_call: TRBV18; j_call: TRBJ1-1; clone_size: many; cdr3_aa: CASSPSSGTGTEAFF; cdr3_nt: TGTGCCAGCTCACCTTCCTCCGGGACCGGCACTGAAGCTTTCTTT
d_call: .; v_call: TRBV2; j_call: TRBJ2-7; clone_size: .; cdr3_aa: CASNRARDSPYEQYF; cdr3_nt: TGTGCCAGCAACCGAGCCCGAGACAGTCCCTACGAGCAGTACTTC
d_call: .; v_call: TRBV29-1; j_call: TRBJ2-7; clone_size: many; cdr3_aa: CSVGDRTYEQYF; cdr3_nt: TGCAGCGTTGGCGACAGGACCTACGAGCAGTACTTC
d_call: TRBD2; v_call: TRBV11-2; j_call: TRBJ2-7; clone_size: .; cdr3_aa: CASSFSGLAGYIPYEQYF; cdr3_nt: TGTGCCAGCAGCTTTTCGGGACTAGCGGGATATATTCCGTACGAGCAGTACTTC
d_call: TRBD1; v_call: TRBV12-3/TRBV12-4; j_call: TRBJ2-7; clone_size: .; cdr3_aa: CASSLSSGTGLQYF; cdr3_nt: TGTGCCAGCAGTTTATCCTCCGGGACAGGGTTGCAGTACTTC
d_call: .; v_call: TRBV20-1; j_call: TRBJ2-2; clone_size: .; cdr3_aa: CSARGGGGNTGELFF; cdr3_nt: TGCAGTGCTAGAGGTGGAGGGGGTAACACCGGGGAGCTGTTTTTT
d_call: .; v_call: TRBV27; j_call: TRBJ2-7; clone_size: many; cdr3_aa: CASGVYEQYF; cdr3_nt: TGTGCCAGCGGGGTCTACGAGCAGTACTTC
d_call: .; v_call: TRBV20-1; j_call: TRBJ2-7; clone_size: many; cdr3_aa: CSAIGQVEREYF; cdr3_nt: TGCAGTGCTATTGGACAGGTCGAGCGGGAGTACTTC
d_call: TRBD1; v_call: TRBV30; j_call: TRBJ1-5; clone_size: many; cdr3_aa: CAWSAGTGTLSREQPQHF; cdr3_nt: TGTGCCTGGAGTGCCGGGACAGGGACCTTATCCCGGGAGCAGCCCCAGCATTTT
d_call: .; v_call: TRBV5-6; j_call: TRBJ1-2; clone_size: many; cdr3_aa: CASSSITDGGYGYTF; cdr3_nt: TGTGCCAGCAGCTCAATTACGGACGGAGGGTATGGCTACACCTTC
d_call: .; v_call: TRBV6-1; j_call: TRBJ1-2; clone_size: few; cdr3_aa: CASSELPNSYGYTF; cdr3_nt: TGTGCCAGCAGCGAACTACCAAACTCCTATGGCTACACCTTC
d_call: .; v_call: TRBV28; j_call: TRBJ2-7; clone_size: many; cdr3_aa: CATAQSLGGPYEQYF; cdr3_nt: TGTGCCACAGCACAGTCACTTGGGGGACCCTACGAGCAGTACTTC
d_call: .; v_call: TRBV28; j_call: TRBJ1-1; clone_size: many; cdr3_aa: CASTRGNTEAFF; cdr3_nt: TGTGCCAGCACTCGGGGGAACACTGAAGCTTTCTTT
d_call: .; v_call: TRBV9; j_call: TRBJ1-6; clone_size: many; cdr3_aa: CASSSSGGQTLHF; cdr3_nt: TGTGCCAGCAGCTCGTCTGGAGGGCAGACCCTCCACTTT
d_call: TRBD2; v_call: TRBV28; j_call: TRBJ2-2; clone_size: many; cdr3_aa: CASSLMGLAGGRGTGELFF; cdr3_nt: TGTGCCAGCAGTTTAATGGGACTAGCGGGGGGCCGGGGGACCGGGGAGCTGTTTTTT
d_call: .; v_call: TRBV2; j_call: TRBJ2-7; clone_size: .; cdr3_aa: CASIRVDREEQYF; cdr3_nt: TGTGCCAGCATCAGGGTGGATCGAGAGGAGCAGTACTTC
d_call: .; v_call: TRBV7-9; j_call: TRBJ1-5; clone_size: many; cdr3_aa: CASSPYGDSNQPQHF; cdr3_nt: TGTGCCAGCAGCCCTTATGGGGATAGCAATCAGCCCCAGCATTTT
d_call: TRBD1; v_call: TRBV20-1; j_call: TRBJ2-2; clone_size: many; cdr3_aa: CSAYTQGQGATGELFF; cdr3_nt: TGCAGTGCCTACACTCAGGGACAGGGGGCAACCGGGGAGCTGTTTTTT
d_call: .; v_call: TRBV12-3/TRBV12-4; j_call: TRBJ1-6; clone_size: .; cdr3_aa: CASSLRQGVDSPLHF; cdr3_nt: TGTGCCAGCAGTTTAAGGCAGGGCGTCGATTCACCCCTCCACTTT
d_call: .; v_call: TRBV12-3/TRBV12-4; j_call: TRBJ2-6; clone_size: many; cdr3_aa: CASHIGQGEANVLTF; cdr3_nt: TGTGCCAGTCACATAGGGCAGGGTGAGGCCAACGTCCTGACTTTC
d_call: .; v_call: TRBV6-1; j_call: TRBJ2-1; clone_size: many; cdr3_aa: CASSALRVEQFF; cdr3_nt: TGTGCCAGCAGTGCGTTGCGGGTTGAGCAGTTCTTC
d_call: .; v_call: TRBV3-1; j_call: TRBJ1-1; clone_size: many; cdr3_aa: CASSGLGGNTEAFF; cdr3_nt: TGTGCCAGCAGCGGGCTAGGGGGGAACACTGAAGCTTTCTTT
d_call: TRBD1; v_call: TRBV19; j_call: TRBJ1-6; clone_size: many; cdr3_aa: CASRWDSMDSPLHF; cdr3_nt: TGTGCCAGTAGATGGGACAGTATGGATTCACCCCTCCACTTT
d_call: .; v_call: TRBV10-1; j_call: TRBJ2-5; clone_size: many; cdr3_aa: CASRERGETQYF; cdr3_nt: TGCGCCAGCAGGGAGAGGGGCGAGACCCAGTACTTC
d_call: .; v_call: TRBV6-2/TRBV6-3; j_call: TRBJ1-2; clone_size: many; cdr3_aa: CASSRGSNYGYTF; cdr3_nt: TGTGCCAGCAGCCGGGGCTCTAACTATGGCTACACCTTC
d_call: TRBD1; v_call: TRBV30; j_call: TRBJ1-1; clone_size: many; cdr3_aa: CASGGIEAFF; cdr3_nt: TGTGCCTCAGGGGGGATCGAAGCTTTCTTT
d_call: TRBD2; v_call: TRBV4-1; j_call: TRBJ2-2; clone_size: few; cdr3_aa: CASSQEAGGPEWRTGELFF; cdr3_nt: TGCGCCAGCAGCCAAGAAGCGGGAGGGCCGGAGTGGAGGACCGGGGAGCTGTTTTTT
d_call: .; v_call: TRBV3-1; j_call: TRBJ1-5; clone_size: .; cdr3_aa: CVSSQLGVRENQPQHF; cdr3_nt: TGTGTCAGCAGCCAACTTGGGGTCAGGGAAAATCAGCCCCAGCATTTT
d_call: .; v_call: TRBV6-5; j_call: TRBJ2-5; clone_size: many; cdr3_aa: CASRVVSQETQYF; cdr3_nt: TGTGCCAGCAGGGTAGTTTCCCAAGAGACCCAGTACTTC
d_call: TRBD1; v_call: TRBV6-1; j_call: TRBJ2-5; clone_size: many; cdr3_aa: CASSTGVFRETQYF; cdr3_nt: TGTGCCAGCAGTACAGGGGTTTTTAGGGAGACCCAGTACTTC
d_call: .; v_call: TRBV28; j_call: TRBJ1-6; clone_size: few; cdr3_aa: CASSPGTRSPLHF; cdr3_nt: TGTGCCAGCAGTCCGGGGACGAGATCGCCCCTCCACTTT
d_call: .; v_call: TRBV5-1; j_call: TRBJ1-3; clone_size: many; cdr3_aa: CASSLAKITSGNTIYF; cdr3_nt: TGCGCCAGCAGCTTGGCGAAGATAACCTCTGGAAACACCATATATTTT